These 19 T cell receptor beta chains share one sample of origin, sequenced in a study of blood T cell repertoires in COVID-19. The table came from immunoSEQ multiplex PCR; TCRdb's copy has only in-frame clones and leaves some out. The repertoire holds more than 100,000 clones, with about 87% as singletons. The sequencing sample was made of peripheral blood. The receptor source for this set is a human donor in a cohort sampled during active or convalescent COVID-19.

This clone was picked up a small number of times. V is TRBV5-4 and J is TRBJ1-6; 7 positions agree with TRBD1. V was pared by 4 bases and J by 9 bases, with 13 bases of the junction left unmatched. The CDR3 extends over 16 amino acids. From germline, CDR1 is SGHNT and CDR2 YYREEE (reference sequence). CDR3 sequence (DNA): TGTGCCAGCAGCGCAGGACCGGGACAGAGGCGTTCACCCCTCCACTTT. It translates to CASSAGPGQRRSPLHF.

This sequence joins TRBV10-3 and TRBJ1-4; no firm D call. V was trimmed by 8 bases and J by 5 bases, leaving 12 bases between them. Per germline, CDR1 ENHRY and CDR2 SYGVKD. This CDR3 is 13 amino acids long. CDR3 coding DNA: TGTGCCATCTCCGGGGTACTAAATGAAAAACTGTTTTTT. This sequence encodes CAISGVLNEKLFF.

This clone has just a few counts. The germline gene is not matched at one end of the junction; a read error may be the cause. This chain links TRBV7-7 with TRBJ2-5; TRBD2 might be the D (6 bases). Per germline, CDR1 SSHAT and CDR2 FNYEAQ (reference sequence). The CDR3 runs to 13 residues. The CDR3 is CASSWARGETQYF. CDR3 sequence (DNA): TGTGCTAGCAGCTGGGCCCGGGGGGAGACCCAGTACTTC.

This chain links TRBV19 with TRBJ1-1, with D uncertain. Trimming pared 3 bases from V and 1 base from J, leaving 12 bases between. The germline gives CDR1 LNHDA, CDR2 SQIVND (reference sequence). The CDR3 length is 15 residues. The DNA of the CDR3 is TGTGCCAGTAGTATGAGCGTCCCTGCGAACACTGAAGCTTTCTTT. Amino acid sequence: CASSMSVPANTEAFF.

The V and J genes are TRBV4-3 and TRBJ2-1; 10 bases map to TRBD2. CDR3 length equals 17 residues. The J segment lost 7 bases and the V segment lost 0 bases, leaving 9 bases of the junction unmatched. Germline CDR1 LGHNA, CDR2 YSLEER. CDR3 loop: CASSQDPLSGGWNEQFF. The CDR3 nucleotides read TGCGCCAGCAGCCAAGATCCCCTTAGCGGGGGGTGGAATGAGCAGTTCTTC.

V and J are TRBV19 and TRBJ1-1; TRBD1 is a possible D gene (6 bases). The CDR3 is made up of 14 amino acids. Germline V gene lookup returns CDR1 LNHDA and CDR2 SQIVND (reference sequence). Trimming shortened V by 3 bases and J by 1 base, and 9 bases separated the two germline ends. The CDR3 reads CASSMQGTNTEAFF. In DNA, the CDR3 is TGTGCCAGTAGTATGCAGGGGACGAACACTGAAGCTTTCTTT.

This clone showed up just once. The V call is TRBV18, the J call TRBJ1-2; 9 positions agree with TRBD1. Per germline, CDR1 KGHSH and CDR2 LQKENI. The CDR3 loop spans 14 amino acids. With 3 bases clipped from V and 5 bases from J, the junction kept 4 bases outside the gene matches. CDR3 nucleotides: TGTGCCAGCTCACCGACAGGGGGTGGGTATGGCTACACCTTC. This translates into CASSPTGGGYGYTF.

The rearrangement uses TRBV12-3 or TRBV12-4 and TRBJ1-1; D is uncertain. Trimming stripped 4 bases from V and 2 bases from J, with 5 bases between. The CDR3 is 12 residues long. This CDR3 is CASSWANTEAFF. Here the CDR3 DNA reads TGTGCCAGCAGTTGGGCCAACACTGAAGCTTTCTTT.

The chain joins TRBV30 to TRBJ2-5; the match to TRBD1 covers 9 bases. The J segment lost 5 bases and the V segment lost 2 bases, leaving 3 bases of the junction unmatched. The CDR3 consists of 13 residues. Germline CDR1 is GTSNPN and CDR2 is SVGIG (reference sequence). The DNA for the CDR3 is TGTGCCTGGAGTAACAGGGGGCGCGAGACCCAGTACTTC. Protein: CAWSNRGRETQYF.

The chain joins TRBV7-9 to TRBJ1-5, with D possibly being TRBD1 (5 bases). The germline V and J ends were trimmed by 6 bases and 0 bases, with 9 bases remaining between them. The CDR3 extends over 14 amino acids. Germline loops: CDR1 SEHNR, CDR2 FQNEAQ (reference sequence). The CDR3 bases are TGTGCCAGCAGTACAGGATATAGCAATCAGCCCCAGCATTTT. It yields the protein CASSTGYSNQPQHF.

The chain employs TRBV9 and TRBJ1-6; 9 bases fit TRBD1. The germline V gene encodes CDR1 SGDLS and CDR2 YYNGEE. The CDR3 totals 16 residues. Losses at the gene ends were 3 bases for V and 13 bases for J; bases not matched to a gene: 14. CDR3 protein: CASSGPGTGFGFPLHF. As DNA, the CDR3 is TGTGCCAGCAGCGGGCCTGGGACAGGGTTCGGTTTTCCCCTCCACTTT.

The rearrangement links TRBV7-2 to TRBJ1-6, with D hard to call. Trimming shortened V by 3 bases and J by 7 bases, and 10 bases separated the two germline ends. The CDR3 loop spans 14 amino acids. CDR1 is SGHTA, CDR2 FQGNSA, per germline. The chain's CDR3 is CASSLTVGNSPLHF. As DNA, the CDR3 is TGTGCCAGCAGCTTGACGGTCGGGAATTCACCCCTCCACTTT.

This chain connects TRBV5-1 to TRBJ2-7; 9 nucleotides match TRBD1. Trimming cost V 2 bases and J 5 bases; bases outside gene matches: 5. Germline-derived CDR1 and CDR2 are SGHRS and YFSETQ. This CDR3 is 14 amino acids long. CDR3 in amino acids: CASSFGTGRNEQYF. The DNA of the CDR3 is TGCGCCAGCAGCTTCGGGACAGGGAGAAACGAGCAGTACTTC.

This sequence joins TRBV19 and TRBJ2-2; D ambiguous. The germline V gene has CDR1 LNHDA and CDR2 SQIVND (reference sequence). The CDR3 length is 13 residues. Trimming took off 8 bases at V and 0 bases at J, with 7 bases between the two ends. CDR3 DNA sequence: TGTGCCAGTCGGTCTACGAACACCGGGGAGCTGTTTTTT. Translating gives CASRSTNTGELFF.

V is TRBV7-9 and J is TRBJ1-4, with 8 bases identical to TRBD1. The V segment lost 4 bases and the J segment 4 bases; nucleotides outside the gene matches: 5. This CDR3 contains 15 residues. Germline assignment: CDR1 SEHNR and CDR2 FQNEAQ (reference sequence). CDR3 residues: CASSSDREGNEKLFF. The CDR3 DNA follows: TGTGCCAGCAGCTCGGACAGGGAAGGTAATGAAAAACTGTTTTTT.

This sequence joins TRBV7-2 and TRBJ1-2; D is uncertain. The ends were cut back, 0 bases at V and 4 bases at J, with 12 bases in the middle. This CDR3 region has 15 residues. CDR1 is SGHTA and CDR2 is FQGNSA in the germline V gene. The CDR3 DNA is TGTGCCAGCAGCTTAGCGAACAGTCGGGGCTATGGCTACACCTTC. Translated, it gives CASSLANSRGYGYTF.

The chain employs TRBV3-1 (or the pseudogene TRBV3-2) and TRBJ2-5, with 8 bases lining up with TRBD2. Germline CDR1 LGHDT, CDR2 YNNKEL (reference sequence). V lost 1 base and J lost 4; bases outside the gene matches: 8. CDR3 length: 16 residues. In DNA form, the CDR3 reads TGTGCCAGCAGCCAAGGTGATAGCGGGGTTCGAGAGACCCAGTACTTC. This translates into CASSQGDSGVRETQYF.

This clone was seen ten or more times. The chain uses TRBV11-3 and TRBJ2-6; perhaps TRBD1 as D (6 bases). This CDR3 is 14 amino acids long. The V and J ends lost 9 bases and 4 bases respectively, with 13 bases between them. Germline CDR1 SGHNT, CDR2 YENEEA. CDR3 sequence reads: CASTTGPGANVLTF. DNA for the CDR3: TGTGCCAGTACCACAGGGCCCGGGGCCAACGTCCTGACTTTC.

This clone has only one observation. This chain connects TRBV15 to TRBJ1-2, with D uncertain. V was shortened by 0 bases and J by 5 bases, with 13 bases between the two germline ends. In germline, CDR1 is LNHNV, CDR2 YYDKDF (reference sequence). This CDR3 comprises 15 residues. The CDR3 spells CATSREGTEFYGYTF. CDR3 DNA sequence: TGTGCCACCAGCAGAGAAGGAACAGAGTTTTATGGCTACACCTTC.